This T cell receptor (beta chain) originates from a study of T cells after yellow fever vaccination. Study-wide background: Those fractions that held only low numbers of cells were prepared using the SMART-Seq v4 Ultra Low Input RNA kit.

This CDR3 is 16 amino acids long. V lost 5 bases to trimming and J lost 1 base; unmatched junction nucleotides: 8. Germline V gives CDR1 LGHNA, CDR2 YSLEER. A process of 5'RACE template switching, which added a universal primer site and UMIs, was used to make TCR cDNA. One entry per CDR3 protein results from TCRdb running MiXCR on the 5' RACE reads. The sample consists of 250,000 to 350,000 distinct CDR3 sequences, 7.5% to 9.5% of them appearing once. Regarding the study as a whole: Although most clonotypes did not, a small share appeared in both CD4 and CD8 compartments.

In its sample, this clonotype was seen many times. What it recognizes is unknown. The TCR was taken from a man younger than 35 who received the YFV17D yellow fever vaccine. The rearrangement uses TRBV4-3 and TRBJ1-2; TRBD1 agrees at 9 bases. The input for sequencing was CD4+ T cells sorted from PBMCs, taken 5 days after the yellow fever booster vaccination. CDR3 loop: CASSYDGTGFNYGYTF. For the CDR3, the DNA is TGCGCCAGCAGCTATGACGGGACAGGGTTTAACTATGGCTACACCTTC.